A selection of T cell receptor beta chains follows, all from one sample in a study of shared clonotypes between healthy human individuals. The assay was immunoSEQ multiplex PCR, and TCRdb's table has in-frame clones only and misses some. Among around 550,000 clones listed, around 95% were seen once. Source material: naive CD8+ T cells sorted from blood. These receptors all come from a woman in her twenties or thirties in good health. The CDR3 runs from the conserved cysteine through the conserved F or W. The D gene is left open where the match is weak. Clone size is shown for a subset of rows, as once, few, many or a class of expanded clone.

>.|17|TRBV11-3|.|TRBJ2-2
CASSQASGAKRGGELFF
TGTGCCAGCAGCCAAGCATCCGGGGCCAAACGGGGCGGGGAGCTGTTTTTT
>.|16|TRBV2|.|TRBJ2-7
CASSEQLGTLTYEQYF
TGTGCCAGCAGTGAACAGCTAGGGACGCTTACCTACGAGCAGTACTTC
>.|13|TRBV11-2|.|TRBJ2-7
CASSMGTTYEQYF
TGTGCCAGCAGCATGGGGACCACCTACGAGCAGTACTTC
>.|12|TRBV30|.|TRBJ1-1
CACKGVDPEAFF
TGTGCCTGTAAAGGGGTTGATCCTGAAGCTTTCTTT
>.|14|TRBV4-1|TRBD2|TRBJ2-1
CASSQVGEGNEQFF
TGCGCCAGCAGCCAAGTGGGGGAGGGGAATGAGCAGTTCTTC
>.|16|TRBV25-1|.|TRBJ2-2
CASSEMQGANTGELFF
TGTGCCAGCAGTGAAATGCAGGGCGCGAACACCGGGGAGCTGTTTTTT
>.|12|TRBV27|.|TRBJ2-3
CASSFDADTQYF
TGTGCCAGCAGTTTCGACGCAGATACGCAGTATTTT
>.|15|TRBV28|TRBD2|TRBJ2-3
CASSLSGRFTDTQYF
TGTGCCAGCAGTTTGAGCGGGAGATTCACAGATACGCAGTATTTT
>.|15|TRBV4-1|.|TRBJ1-2
CASSQETRTIYGYTF
TGCGCCAGCAGCCAAGAAACAAGGACTATCTATGGCTACACCTTC
>.|15|TRBV29-1|TRBD1|TRBJ2-2
CSVRGTGGITGELFF
TGCAGCGTGAGGGGGACAGGGGGTATCACCGGGGAGCTGTTTTTT
>.|16|TRBV10-3|.|TRBJ1-1
CAISEHGPGENTEAFF
TGTGCCATCAGTGAGCACGGGCCAGGGGAGAACACTGAAGCTTTCTTT
>.|16|TRBV29-1|.|TRBJ2-1
CSVDNLPGHLYNEQFF
TGCAGCGTTGACAACTTACCGGGACACTTATACAATGAGCAGTTCTTC
>once|15|TRBV4-1|.|TRBJ1-5
CASSLAAQGGEPQHF
TGCGCCAGCAGCCTGGCGGCCCAGGGAGGAGAGCCCCAGCATTTT
>.|15|TRBV19|.|TRBJ1-2
CASSPALKNPYGYTF
TGTGCCAGTAGTCCGGCTCTCAAAAACCCCTATGGCTACACCTTC
>.|12|TRBV9|.|TRBJ2-2
CASSVASGELFF
TGTGCCAGCAGCGTTGCTAGCGGGGAGCTGTTTTTT
>.|16|TRBV25-1|.|TRBJ1-6
CASSDDVGSLNSPLHF
TGTGCCAGCAGTGATGACGTGGGCAGCCTCAATTCACCCCTCCACTTT
>.|13|TRBV27|.|TRBJ2-3
CASSLGRTDTQYF
TGTGCCAGCAGTTTAGGCCGTACAGATACGCAGTATTTT
>.|12|TRBV29-1|.|TRBJ2-1
CSVPARASEQFF
TGCAGCGTCCCCGCCAGGGCGAGTGAGCAGTTCTTC
>.|14|TRBV28|.|TRBJ2-5
CASSFGGSQETQYF
TGTGCCAGCAGTTTTGGGGGATCTCAAGAGACCCAGTACTTC
>.|13|TRBV7-8|.|TRBJ2-4
CASSLGVADIQYF
TGTGCCAGCAGCTTAGGAGTAGCGGACATACAGTACTTC
>.|14|TRBV6-6|.|TRBJ2-1
CAAPRDRRPNEQFF
TGTGCCGCCCCCCGGGACCGCCGCCCCAATGAGCAGTTCTTC
>.|14|TRBV6-4|TRBD1|TRBJ2-7
CASSGQGARREQYF
TGTGCCAGCAGTGGACAGGGGGCGCGTAGAGAGCAGTACTTC
>.|12|TRBV7-9|TRBD2|TRBJ2-7
CASSNGRAGAYF
TGTGCCAGCAGCAACGGGAGGGCAGGTGCGTACTTC
>.|18|TRBV7-9|.|TRBJ2-7
CASSPGWPYERETYEQYF
TGTGCCAGCAGCCCAGGGTGGCCGTACGAGCGAGAGACCTACGAGCAGTACTTC
>.|17|TRBV28|.|TRBJ2-1
CASSLRSVGQNYNEQFF
TGTGCCAGCAGTTTGCGGTCAGTAGGACAGAACTACAATGAGCAGTTCTTC
>.|15|TRBV11-2|TRBD1|TRBJ2-7
CASSLRQGASYEQYF
TGTGCCAGCAGCTTACGACAGGGGGCAAGCTACGAGCAGTACTTC
>.|16|TRBV14|.|TRBJ2-1
CASSQEKGLYYNEQFF
TGTGCCAGCAGCCAAGAGAAGGGACTTTACTACAATGAGCAGTTCTTC
>.|16|TRBV4-2|.|TRBJ2-7
CASSQEGTLISYEQYF
TGTGCCAGCAGCCAAGAAGGGACCCTGATTTCCTACGAGCAGTACTTC
>.|13|TRBV27|TRBD1|TRBJ2-1
CASSNRGPNEQFF
TGTGCCAGCAGTAACAGGGGGCCTAATGAGCAGTTCTTC
>.|15|TRBV9|.|TRBJ2-5
CASSVAGQGQETQYF
TGTGCCAGCAGCGTAGCTGGCCAGGGACAAGAGACCCAGTACTTC
>.|15|TRBV10-3|.|TRBJ2-3
CAISEGTTSTDTQYF
TGTGCCATCAGTGAGGGGACAACTAGCACAGATACGCAGTATTTT
>once|13|TRBV30|TRBD1|TRBJ2-2
CAWRPTGAGELFF
TGTGCCTGGAGGCCCACAGGGGCCGGGGAGCTGTTTTTT
>.|13|TRBV4-1|.|TRBJ2-1
CASSLALGDEQFF
TGCGCCAGCAGTCTTGCCCTTGGGGATGAGCAGTTCTTC